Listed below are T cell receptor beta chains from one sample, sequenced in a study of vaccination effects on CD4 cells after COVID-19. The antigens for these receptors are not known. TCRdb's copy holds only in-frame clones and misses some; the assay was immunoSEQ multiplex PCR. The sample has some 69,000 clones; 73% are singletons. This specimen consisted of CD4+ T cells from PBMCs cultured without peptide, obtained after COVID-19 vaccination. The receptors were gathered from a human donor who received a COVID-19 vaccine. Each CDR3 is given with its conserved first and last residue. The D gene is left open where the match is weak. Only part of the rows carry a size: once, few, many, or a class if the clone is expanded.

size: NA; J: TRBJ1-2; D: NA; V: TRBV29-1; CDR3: CSVARVINGYTF; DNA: TGCAGCGTTGCCAGGGTAATCAATGGCTACACCTTC
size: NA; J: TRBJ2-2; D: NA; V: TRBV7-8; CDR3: CASSLLTRGIAGELFF; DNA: TGTGCCAGCAGCTTATTGACCAGGGGTATAGCCGGGGAGCTGTTTTTT
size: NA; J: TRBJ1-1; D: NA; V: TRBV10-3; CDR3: CAISGGQSEAFF; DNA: TGTGCCATCAGTGGAGGACAGTCTGAAGCTTTCTTT
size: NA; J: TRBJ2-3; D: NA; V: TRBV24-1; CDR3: CASRGPLADTQYF; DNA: TGTGCCTCCCGTGGCCCTCTAGCAGATACGCAGTATTTT
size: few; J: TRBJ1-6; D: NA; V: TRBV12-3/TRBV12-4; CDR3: CASSLNAYSPLHF; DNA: TGTGCCAGCAGTTTAAACGCGTATTCACCCCTCCACTTT
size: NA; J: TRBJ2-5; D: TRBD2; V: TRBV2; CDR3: CASSGLAGETQYF; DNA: TGTGCCAGCTCGGGACTAGCGGGAGAGACCCAGTACTTC
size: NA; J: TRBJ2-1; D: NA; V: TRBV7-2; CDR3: CASSSGGKGGPIHEQFF; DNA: TGTGCCAGCAGCTCCGGGGGAAAGGGGGGGCCGATCCATGAGCAGTTCTTC
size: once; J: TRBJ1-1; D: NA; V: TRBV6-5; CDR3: CASSRQLNTEAFF; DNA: TGTGCCAGCAGTCGGCAGCTCAACACTGAAGCTTTCTTT
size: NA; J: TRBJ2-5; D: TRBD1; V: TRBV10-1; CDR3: CASSESKGQGVTQYF; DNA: TGCGCCAGCAGTGAGTCGAAGGGGCAGGGGGTGACCCAGTACTTC
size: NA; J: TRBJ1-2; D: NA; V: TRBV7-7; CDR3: CASSLAGNSGYTF; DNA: TGTGCCAGCAGCTTAGCGGGGAACAGCGGCTACACCTTC
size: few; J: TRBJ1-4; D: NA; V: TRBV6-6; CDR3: CASSLDWVEKLFF; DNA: TGTGCCAGCAGTCTAGATTGGGTTGAAAAACTGTTTTTT
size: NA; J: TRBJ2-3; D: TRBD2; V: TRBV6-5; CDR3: CASVGGGTDTQYF; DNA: TGTGCCAGCGTGGGGGGGGGCACAGATACGCAGTATTTT
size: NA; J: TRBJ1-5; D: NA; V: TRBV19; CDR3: CASSIMEGLGNQPQHF; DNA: TGTGCCAGTAGTATTATGGAGGGGTTGGGCAATCAGCCCCAGCATTTT
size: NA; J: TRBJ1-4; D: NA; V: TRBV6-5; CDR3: CASSYSPPATNEKLFF; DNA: TGTGCCAGCAGTTACTCGCCCCCAGCAACTAATGAAAAACTGTTTTTT
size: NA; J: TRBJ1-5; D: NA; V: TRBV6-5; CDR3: CASSNTGHSNQPQHF; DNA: TGTGCCAGCAGTAACACAGGGCATAGCAATCAGCCCCAGCATTTT
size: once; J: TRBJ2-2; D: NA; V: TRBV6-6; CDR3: CASTGTPFTGELFF; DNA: TGTGCCAGCACTGGGACTCCATTCACCGGGGAGCTGTTTTTT
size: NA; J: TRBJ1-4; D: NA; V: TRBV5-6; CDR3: CASSYQIATNEKLFF; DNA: TGTGCCAGCAGCTACCAGATTGCAACTAATGAAAAACTGTTTTTT
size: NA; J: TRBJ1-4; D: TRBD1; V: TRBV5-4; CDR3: CASRTTGTDNEKLFF; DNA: TGTGCCAGCAGAACTACCGGGACAGATAATGAAAAACTGTTTTTT
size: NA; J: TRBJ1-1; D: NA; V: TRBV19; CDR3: CASSMTRTTNTEAFF; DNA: TGTGCCAGTAGTATGACGAGGACAACGAACACTGAAGCTTTCTTT
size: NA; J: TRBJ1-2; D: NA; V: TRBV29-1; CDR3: CSVELGAGPSYTF; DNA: TGCAGCGTTGAGCTGGGAGCAGGTCCCAGCTACACCTTC
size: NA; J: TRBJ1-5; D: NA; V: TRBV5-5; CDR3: CASSFEAADGRANQPQHF; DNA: TGTGCCAGCAGCTTTGAGGCGGCAGACGGAAGGGCCAATCAGCCCCAGCATTTT
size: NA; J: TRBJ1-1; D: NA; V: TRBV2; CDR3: CASRDRAEAFF; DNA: TGTGCCAGCAGAGACAGAGCTGAAGCTTTCTTT
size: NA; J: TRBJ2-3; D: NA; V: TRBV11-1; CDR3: CASSAPQGKWTDTQYF; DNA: TGTGCCAGCAGCGCACCCCAGGGAAAGTGGACAGATACGCAGTATTTT
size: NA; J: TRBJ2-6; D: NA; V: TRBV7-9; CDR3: CASSPELSGANVLTF; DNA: TGTGCCAGCAGCCCCGAACTCTCTGGGGCCAACGTCCTGACTTTC
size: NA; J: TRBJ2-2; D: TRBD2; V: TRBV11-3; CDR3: CASSAGLAGNTGELFF; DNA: TGTGCCAGCAGCGCGGGACTAGCGGGGAACACCGGGGAGCTGTTTTTT
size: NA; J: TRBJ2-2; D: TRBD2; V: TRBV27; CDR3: CASSAYGGTNTGELFF; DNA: TGTGCCAGCAGTGCCTACGGGGGGACGAACACCGGGGAGCTGTTTTTT
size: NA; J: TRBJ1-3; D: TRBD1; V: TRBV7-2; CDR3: CASSSKRTGFGNTIYF; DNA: TGTGCCAGCAGCTCCAAACGGACAGGGTTCGGAAACACCATATATTTT
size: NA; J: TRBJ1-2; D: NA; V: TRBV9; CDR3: CASSSSNYGYTF; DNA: TGTGCCAGCAGCTCCAGTAACTATGGCTACACCTTC
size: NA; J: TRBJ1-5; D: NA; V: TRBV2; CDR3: CASSGGGGVGNQPQHF; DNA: TGTGCCAGCAGTGGGGGTGGAGGGGTAGGCAATCAGCCCCAGCATTTT
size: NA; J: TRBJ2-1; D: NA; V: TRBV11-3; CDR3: CASSFGSDEQFF; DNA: TGTGCCAGCAGCTTTGGGAGCGATGAGCAGTTCTTC
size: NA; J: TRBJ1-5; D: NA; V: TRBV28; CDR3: CASSFYSNQPQHF; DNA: TGTGCCAGCAGTTTCTATAGCAATCAGCCCCAGCATTTT
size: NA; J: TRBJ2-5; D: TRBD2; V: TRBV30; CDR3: CAWRSSGGQETQYF; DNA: TGTGCCTGGAGGTCTAGCGGGGGGCAAGAGACCCAGTACTTC
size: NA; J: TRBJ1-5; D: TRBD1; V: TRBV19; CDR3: CASSMTGDQPQHF; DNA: TGTGCCAGTAGTATGACAGGGGATCAGCCCCAGCATTTT
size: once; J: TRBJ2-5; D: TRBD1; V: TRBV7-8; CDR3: CASSPGTVKETQYF; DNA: TGTGCCAGCAGCCCCGGGACAGTTAAAGAGACCCAGTACTTC
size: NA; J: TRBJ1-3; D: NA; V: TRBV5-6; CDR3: CASSLGPGNTIYF; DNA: TGTGCCAGCAGCTTGGGACCTGGAAACACCATATATTTT
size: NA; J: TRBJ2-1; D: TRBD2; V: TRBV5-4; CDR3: CASSLGTSLSYNEQFF; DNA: TGTGCCAGCAGCTTGGGGACTAGCCTCTCCTACAATGAGCAGTTCTTC
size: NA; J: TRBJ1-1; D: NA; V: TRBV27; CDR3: CASIGWAGGSGAFF; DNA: TGTGCCAGCATCGGCTGGGCCGGGGGTTCGGGAGCTTTCTTT
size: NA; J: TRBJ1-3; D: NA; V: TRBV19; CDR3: CASNHGAGNTIYF; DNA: TGTGCCAGTAATCATGGAGCCGGAAACACCATATATTTT
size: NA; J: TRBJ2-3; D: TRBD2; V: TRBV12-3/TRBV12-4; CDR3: CAGGDHSTDTQYF; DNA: TGTGCTGGGGGGGACCATAGCACAGATACGCAGTATTTT
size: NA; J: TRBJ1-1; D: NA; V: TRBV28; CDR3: CASRVWAGVDTEAFF; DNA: TGTGCCAGCAGGGTATGGGCGGGGGTTGACACTGAAGCTTTCTTT
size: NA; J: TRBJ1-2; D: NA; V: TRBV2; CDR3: CASRRQSGYGYTF; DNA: TGTGCCAGCAGACGACAGTCAGGCTATGGCTACACCTTC
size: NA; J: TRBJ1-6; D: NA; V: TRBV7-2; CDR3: CASSPRPGANSPLHF; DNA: TGTGCCAGCAGCCCACGTCCCGGCGCGAATTCACCCCTCCACTTT
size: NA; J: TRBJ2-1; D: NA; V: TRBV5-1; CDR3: CASSMLSESYNEQFF; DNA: TGCGCCAGCAGCATGCTGAGCGAGTCCTACAATGAGCAGTTCTTC